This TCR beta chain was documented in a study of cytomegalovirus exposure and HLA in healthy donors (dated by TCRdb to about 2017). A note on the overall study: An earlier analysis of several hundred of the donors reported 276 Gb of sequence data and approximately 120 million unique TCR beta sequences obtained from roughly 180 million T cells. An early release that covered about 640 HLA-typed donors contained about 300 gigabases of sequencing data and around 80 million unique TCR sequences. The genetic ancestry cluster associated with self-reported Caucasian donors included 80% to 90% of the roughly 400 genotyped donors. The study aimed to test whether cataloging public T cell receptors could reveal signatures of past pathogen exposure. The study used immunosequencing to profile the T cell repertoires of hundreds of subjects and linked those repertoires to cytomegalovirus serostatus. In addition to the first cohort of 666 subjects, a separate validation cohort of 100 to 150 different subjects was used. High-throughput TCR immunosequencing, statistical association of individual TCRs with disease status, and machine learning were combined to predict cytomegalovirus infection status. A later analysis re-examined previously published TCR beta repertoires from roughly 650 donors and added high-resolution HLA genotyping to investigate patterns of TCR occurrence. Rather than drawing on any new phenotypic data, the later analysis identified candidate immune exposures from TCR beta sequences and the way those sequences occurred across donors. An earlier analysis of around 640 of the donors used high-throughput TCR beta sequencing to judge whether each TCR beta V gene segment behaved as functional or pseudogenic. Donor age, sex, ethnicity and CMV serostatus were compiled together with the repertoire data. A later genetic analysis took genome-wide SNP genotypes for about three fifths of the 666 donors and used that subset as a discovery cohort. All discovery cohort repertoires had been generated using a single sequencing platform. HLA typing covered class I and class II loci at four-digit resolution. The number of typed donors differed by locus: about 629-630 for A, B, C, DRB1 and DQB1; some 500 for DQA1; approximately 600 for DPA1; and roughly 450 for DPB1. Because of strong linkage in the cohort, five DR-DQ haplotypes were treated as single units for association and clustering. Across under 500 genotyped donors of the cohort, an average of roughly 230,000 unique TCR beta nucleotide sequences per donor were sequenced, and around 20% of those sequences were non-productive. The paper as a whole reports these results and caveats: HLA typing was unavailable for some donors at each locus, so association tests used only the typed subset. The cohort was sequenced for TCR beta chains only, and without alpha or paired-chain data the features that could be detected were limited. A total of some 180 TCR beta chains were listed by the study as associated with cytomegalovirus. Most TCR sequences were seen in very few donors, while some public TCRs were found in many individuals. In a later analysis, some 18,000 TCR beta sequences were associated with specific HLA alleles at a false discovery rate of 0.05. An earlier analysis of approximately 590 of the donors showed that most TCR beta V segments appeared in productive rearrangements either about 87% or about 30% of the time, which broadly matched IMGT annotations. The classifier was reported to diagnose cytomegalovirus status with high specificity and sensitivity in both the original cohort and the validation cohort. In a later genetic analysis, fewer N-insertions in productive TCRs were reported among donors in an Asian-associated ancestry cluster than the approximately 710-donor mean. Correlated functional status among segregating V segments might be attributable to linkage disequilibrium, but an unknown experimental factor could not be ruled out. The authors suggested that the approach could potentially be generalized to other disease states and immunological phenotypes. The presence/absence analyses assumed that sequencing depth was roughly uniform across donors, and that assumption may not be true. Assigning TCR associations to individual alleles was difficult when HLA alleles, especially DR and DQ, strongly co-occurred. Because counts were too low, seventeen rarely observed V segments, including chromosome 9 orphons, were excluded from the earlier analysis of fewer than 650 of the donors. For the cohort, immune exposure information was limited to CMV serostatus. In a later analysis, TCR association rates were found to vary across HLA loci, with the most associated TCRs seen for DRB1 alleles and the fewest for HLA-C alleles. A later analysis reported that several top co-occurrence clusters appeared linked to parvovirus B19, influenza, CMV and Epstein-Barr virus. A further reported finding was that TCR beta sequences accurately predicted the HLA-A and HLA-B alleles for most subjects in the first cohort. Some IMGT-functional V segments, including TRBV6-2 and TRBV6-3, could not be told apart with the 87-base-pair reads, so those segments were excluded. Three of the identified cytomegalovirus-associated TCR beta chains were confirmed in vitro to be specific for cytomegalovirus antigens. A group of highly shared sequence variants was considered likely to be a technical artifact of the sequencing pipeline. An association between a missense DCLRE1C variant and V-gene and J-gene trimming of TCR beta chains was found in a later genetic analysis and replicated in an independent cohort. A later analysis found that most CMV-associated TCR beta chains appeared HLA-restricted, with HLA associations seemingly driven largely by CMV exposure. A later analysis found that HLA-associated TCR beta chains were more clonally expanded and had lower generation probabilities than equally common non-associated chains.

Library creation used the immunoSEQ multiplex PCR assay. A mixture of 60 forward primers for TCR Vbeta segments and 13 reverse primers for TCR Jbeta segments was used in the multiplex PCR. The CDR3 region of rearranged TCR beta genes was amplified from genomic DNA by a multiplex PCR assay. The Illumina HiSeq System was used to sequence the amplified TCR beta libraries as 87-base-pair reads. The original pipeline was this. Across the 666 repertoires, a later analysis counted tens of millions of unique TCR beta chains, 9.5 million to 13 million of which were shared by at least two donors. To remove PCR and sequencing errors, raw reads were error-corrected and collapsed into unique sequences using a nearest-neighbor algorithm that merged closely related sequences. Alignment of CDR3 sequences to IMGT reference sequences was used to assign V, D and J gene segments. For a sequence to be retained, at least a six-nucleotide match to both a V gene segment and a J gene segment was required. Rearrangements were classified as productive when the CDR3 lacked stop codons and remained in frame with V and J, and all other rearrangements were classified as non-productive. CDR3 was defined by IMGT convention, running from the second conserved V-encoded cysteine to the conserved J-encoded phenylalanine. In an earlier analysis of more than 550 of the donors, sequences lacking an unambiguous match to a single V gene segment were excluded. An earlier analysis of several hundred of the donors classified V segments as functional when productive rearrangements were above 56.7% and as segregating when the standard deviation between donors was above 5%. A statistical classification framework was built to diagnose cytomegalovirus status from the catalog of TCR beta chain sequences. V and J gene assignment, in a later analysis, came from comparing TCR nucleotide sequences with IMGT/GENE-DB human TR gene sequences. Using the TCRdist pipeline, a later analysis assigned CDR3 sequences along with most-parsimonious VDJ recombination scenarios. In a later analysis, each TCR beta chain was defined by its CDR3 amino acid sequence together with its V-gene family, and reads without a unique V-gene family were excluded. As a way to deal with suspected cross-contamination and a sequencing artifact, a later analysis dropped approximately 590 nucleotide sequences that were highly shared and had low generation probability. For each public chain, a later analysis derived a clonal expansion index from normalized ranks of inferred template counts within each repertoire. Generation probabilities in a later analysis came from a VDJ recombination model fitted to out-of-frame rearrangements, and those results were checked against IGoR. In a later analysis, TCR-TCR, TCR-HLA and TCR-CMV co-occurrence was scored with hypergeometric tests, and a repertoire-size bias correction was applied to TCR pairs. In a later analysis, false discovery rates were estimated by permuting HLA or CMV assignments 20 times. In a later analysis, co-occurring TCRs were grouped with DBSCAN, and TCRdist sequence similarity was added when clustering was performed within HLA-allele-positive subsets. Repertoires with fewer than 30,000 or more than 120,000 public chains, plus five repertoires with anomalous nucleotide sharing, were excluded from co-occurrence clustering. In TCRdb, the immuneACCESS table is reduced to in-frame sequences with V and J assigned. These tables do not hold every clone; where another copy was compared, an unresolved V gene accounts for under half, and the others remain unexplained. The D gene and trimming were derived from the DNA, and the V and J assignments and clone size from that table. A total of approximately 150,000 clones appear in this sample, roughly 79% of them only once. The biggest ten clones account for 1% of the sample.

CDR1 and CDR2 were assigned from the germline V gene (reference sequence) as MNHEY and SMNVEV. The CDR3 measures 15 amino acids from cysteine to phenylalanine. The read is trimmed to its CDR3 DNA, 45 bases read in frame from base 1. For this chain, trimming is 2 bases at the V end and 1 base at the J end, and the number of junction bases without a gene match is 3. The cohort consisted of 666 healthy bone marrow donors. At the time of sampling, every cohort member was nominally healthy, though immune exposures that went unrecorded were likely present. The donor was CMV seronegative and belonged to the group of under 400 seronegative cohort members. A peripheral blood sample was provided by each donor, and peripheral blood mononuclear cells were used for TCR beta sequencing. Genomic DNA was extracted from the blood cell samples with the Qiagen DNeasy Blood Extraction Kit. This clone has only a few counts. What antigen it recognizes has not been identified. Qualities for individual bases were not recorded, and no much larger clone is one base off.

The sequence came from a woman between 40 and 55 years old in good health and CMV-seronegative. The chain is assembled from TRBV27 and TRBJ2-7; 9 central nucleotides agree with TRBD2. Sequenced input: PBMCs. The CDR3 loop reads CASSLILAGSYEQYF. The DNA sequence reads TGTGCCAGCAGTTTAATCCTAGCGGGATCCTACGAGCAGTACTTC.